This T cell receptor beta chain was observed in a study of blood T cell repertoires in COVID-19. Study overall: Acute and convalescent COVID-19 samples came from the United States, Italy and Spain.

Trimming removed 3 bases from V and 7 bases from J, with 10 bases in between. There are 11 residues in the CDR3. The germline gives CDR1 DFQATT, CDR2 SNEGSKA (reference sequence). Generated by immunoSEQ multiplex PCR, the TCRdb table keeps only in-frame clones and is missing some. The repertoire consists of some 400,000 clones, with roughly nine tenths occurring once and the leading ten covering roughly 1.1%. The sequenced sample consisted of PBMCs or T cells enriched from blood (not recorded which). The chain employs TRBV20-1 and TRBJ2-7, with unresolved D. This TCR derives from a man aged 25 to 40 who had recovered from COVID-19. As DNA, the CDR3 is TGCAGTGCTAGTTTCCGGGTGGAGCAGTACTTC. It specifies CSASFRVEQYF.